Listed here is a single T cell receptor (beta chain). In its sample, this clonotype was seen many times. This receptor's antigen is unknown. One base away there is no much larger clone; base qualities are not given. The data derive from a study of identical twins (dated by TCRdb to the mid-2010s). As for the study more broadly: To test whether fetal clonotypes persist, the study used deep sequencing on TCR alpha and beta repertoires from monozygotic twins, unrelated adults of various ages, and cord blood. To rule out contamination, the twin experiments were replicated at different times with different library preparation protocols. Overall study results and their limits: Invariant T cells such as MAIT and iNKT could partly confound zero-insertion analyses, although diverse VJ usage argued against such confounding for most clonotypes. Conclusions relied on cross-sectional statistical analysis, since the same donors could not be followed over many years. Out-of-frame TCR alpha sharing in monozygotic twins was systematically underestimated by recombination models, whereas sharing between unrelated individuals was in agreement with the recombination models. Compared with coincidental sharing between unrelated individuals, out-of-frame TCR alpha sequences shared between twins had an excess of sequences with low generation probability. Fewer insertions were carried by abundant cord blood beta clonotypes, a similar but weaker trend appeared in young adult naive repertoires, and no such trend appeared in memory repertoires. Excess twin sharing in beta out-of-frame sequences was weaker because fewer shared sequences lowered the signal-to-noise ratio.

Trimming takes 3 bases from V and 2 bases from J, and the germline ends sit 7 bases apart. The germline V gene supplies CDR1 SGHVS and CDR2 FQNEAQ. The CDR3 runs 13 residues from the cysteine to the phenylalanine. Only the CDR3 part of the read is kept: 39 bases, read in frame from the first base. All donors were healthy Caucasians. The twin cohort comprised three pairs of female monozygotic twins, all aged about 18 to 30 years. RNA for TCR libraries was isolated from peripheral blood mononuclear cells. The library was generated by 5' RACE. Sequencing took place on an Illumina HiSeq 2000. A universal primer binding site was introduced by template switching, and a unique molecular identifier was present in the final cDNA, enabling accurate counting of TCR cDNA molecules. First-strand cDNA for TCR alpha and beta chains was synthesized from specific primers in the conserved constant-segment region. To control for contamination, each cDNA library was double barcoded with a SMART-Mk sample barcode plus Illumina barcodes. Two successive PCR steps introduced TruSeq adapter sequences along with Illumina sample barcodes. TCR alpha and beta cDNA libraries were sequenced on the Illumina HiSeq platform with custom primers. In the authors' own workflow: Raw reads were processed with MiGEC to extract unique molecular identifiers, and MiXCR was used to determine CDR3 positions. Recombination models were inferred per individual with the repgenHMM and IGoR tools using an EM algorithm. The analysis of shared clonotypes was done with the tcR package in R, with sharing normalized by the product of cloneset sizes. Out-of-frame nonproductive sequences were analyzed to study raw recombination free of thymic and clonal selection effects. TCRdb trimmed public reads at Q25 via fastp, called clones via MiXCR and kept in-frame beta chains. Each CDR3 protein appears once, grouped with its most common genes and DNA. TCRdb's processing, not the authors', yielded these V and J calls. This sample lists fewer than 900,000 distinct CDR3 sequences; about 20% were detected once. About an eighth of the sample is held by the ten biggest clonotypes.

The same data also contributed to another study, on T cells expressing NK-cell markers. That second report states: TCR beta-chain repertoires were profiled in sorted CD3+CD56+NKG2C+, CD3+CD56+NKG2C- and CD3+CD56-NKG2C+ T-cell subsets from eight donors. Among the eight sequenced donors, seven were HCMV-seropositive and one was HCMV-seronegative. In several experiments an anti-gammadeltaTCR antibody was added to restrict sorting to alphabetaTCR-expressing T cells. In over 5 donors, the dominant CD3+CD56+NKG2C+ clonotypes were among the top 10 CD8+ clonotypes and accounted for roughly 1.0-8% of CD8+ T cells. Those dominant clonotypes were again the most abundant among CD3+CD56-NKG2C+ cells in four donors, at about 28.3-65%. Whether the expanded NKG2C-expressing T cell clones were specific for HCMV antigens was left unclear. The study sequenced eight donors, all healthy volunteers chosen at random: three men and five women. To determine HCMV serostatus, a commercial ELISA kit was used to detect HCMV-specific IgG in serum. For over five donors, bulk peripheral blood T-cell repertoires were also sequenced from unsorted PBMC. Reads were demultiplexed and grouped by UMI with MIGEC, and clonotypes were assembled and quantified with MiTCR. Only TCR cDNA sequences supported by at least two reads were kept to exclude erroneous sequences. The tcR package was used for downstream repertoire analysis, with clonotypes matched between fractions based on CDR3 nucleotide sequence plus V segment. VDJmatch was used to annotate antigen specificity against VDJdb, with one amino acid substitution allowed in CDR3.

Source material: PBMCs. The source of this sequence is a woman under 30 in good health. This chain joins TRBV7-8 to TRBJ1-1, with the D gene uncertain. The CDR3 is CASSFPGNTEAFF. The DNA is as follows: TGTGCCAGCAGCTTCCCCGGAAACACTGAAGCTTTCTTT.